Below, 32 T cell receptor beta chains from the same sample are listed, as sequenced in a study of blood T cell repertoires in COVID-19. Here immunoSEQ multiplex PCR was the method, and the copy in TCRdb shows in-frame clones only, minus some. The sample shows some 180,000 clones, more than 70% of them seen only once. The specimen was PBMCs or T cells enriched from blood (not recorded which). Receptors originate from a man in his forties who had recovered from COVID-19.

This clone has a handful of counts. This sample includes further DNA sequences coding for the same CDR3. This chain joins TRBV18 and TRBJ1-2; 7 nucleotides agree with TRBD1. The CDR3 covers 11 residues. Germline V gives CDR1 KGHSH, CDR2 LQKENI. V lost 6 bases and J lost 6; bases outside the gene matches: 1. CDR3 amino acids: CASSTGDGYTF. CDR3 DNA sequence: TGTGCCAGCTCTACAGGGGATGGCTACACCTTC.

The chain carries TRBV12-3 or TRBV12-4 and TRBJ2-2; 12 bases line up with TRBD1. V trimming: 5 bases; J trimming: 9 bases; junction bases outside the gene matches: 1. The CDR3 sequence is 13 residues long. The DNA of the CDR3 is TGTGCCAGCAGTCGGGACAGGGGGCGGGAGCTGTTTTTT. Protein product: CASSRDRGRELFF.

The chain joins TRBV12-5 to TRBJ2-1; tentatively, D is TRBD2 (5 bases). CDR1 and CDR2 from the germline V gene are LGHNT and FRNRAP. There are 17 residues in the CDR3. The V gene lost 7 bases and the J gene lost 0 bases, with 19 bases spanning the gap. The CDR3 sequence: CASALRTVTSSYNEQFF. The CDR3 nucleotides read TGTGCTAGTGCCCTTAGGACGGTCACTAGCTCCTACAATGAGCAGTTCTTC.

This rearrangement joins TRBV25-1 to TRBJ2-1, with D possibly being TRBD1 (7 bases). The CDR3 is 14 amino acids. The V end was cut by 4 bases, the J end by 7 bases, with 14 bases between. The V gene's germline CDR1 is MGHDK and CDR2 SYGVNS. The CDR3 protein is CASSVGGAGNEQFF. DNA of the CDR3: TGTGCCAGCAGTGTAGGGGGCGCGGGGAATGAGCAGTTCTTC.

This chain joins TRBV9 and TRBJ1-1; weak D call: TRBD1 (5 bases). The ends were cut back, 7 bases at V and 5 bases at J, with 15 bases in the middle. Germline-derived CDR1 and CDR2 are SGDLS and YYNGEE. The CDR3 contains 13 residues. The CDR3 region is CASSGGYGTEAFF. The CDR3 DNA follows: TGTGCCAGCTCCGGGGGTTACGGGACTGAAGCTTTCTTT.

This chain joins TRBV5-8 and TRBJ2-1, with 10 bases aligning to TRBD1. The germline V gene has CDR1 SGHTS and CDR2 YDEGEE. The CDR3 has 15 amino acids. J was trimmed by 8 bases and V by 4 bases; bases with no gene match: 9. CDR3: CASSPERDRGHEQFF. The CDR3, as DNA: TGTGCCAGCAGCCCGGAGCGCGACAGGGGGCATGAGCAGTTCTTC.

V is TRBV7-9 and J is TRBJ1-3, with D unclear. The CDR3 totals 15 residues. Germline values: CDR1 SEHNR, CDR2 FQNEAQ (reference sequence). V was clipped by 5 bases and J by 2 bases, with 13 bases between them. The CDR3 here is CASSQALLTGNTIYF. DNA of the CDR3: TGTGCCAGCAGCCAGGCCCTTCTTACTGGAAACACCATATATTTT.

This CDR3 is CASGGRENNSPLHF. The CDR3 DNA follows: TGTGCCAGCGGAGGACGGGAAAATAATTCACCCCTCCACTTT. This rearrangement joins TRBV6-5 to TRBJ1-6, with D uncertain. The CDR3 extends over 14 amino acids. Trimming took 8 bases from V and 5 from J, leaving 13 bases between them. Germline V lookup: CDR1 MNHEY, CDR2 SVGAGI.

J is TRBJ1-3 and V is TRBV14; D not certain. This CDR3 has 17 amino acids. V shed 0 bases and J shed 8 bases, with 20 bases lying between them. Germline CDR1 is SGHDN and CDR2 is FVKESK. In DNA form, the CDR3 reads TGTGCCAGCAGCCAAGATGTCGCGAGCGTCTGGGTGGACACCATATATTTT. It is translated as CASSQDVASVWVDTIYF. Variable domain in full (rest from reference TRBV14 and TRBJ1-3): EAGVTQFPSHSVIEKGQTVTLRCDPISGHDNLYWYRRVMGKEIKFLLHFVKESKQDESGMPNNRFLAERTGGTYSTLKVQPAELEDSGVYFCASSQDVASVWVDTIYFGEGSWLTVV.

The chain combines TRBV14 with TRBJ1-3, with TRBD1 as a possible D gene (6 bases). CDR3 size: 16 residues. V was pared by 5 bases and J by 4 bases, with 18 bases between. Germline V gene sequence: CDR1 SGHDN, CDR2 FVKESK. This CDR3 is CASSTRGGASGNTIYF. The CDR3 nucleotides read TGTGCCAGCAGCACCAGAGGGGGGGCGAGCGGAAACACCATATATTTT.

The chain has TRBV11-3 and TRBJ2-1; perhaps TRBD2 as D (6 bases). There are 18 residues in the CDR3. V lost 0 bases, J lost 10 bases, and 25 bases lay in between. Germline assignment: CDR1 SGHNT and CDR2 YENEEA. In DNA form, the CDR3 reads TGTGCCAGCAGCTTAGACCACGGGGAGGCCGTCAGTAGGGGAGAGCAGTTCTTC. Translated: CASSLDHGEAVSRGEQFF.

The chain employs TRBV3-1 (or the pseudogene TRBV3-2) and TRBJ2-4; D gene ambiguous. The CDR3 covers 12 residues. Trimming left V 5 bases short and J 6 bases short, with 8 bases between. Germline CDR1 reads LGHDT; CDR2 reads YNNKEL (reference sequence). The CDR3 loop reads CASSDLGNIQYF. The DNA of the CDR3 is TGTGCCAGCAGCGACTTAGGAAACATTCAGTACTTC.

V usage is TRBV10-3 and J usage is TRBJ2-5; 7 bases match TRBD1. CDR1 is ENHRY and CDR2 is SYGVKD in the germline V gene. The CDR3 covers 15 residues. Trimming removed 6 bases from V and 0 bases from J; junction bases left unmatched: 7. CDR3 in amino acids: CAISRTGDYQETQYF. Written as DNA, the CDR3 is TGTGCCATCAGCCGGACAGGCGATTACCAAGAGACCCAGTACTTC.

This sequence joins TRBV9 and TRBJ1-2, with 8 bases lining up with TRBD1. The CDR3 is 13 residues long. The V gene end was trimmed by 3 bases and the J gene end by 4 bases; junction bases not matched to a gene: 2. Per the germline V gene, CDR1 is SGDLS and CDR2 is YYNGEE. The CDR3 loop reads CASSGQGTYGYTF. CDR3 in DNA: TGTGCCAGCAGCGGACAGGGGACCTATGGCTACACCTTC. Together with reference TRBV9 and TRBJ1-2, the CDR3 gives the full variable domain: DSGVTQTPKHLITATGQRVTLRCSPRSGDLSVYWYQQSLDQGLQFLIQYYNGEERAKGNILERFSAQQFPDLHSELNLSSLELGDSALYFCASSGQGTYGYTFGSGTRLTVV.

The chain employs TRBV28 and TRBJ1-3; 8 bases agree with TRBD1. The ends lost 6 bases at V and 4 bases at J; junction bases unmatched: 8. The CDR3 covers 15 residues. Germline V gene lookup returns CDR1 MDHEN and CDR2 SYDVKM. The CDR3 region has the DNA TGTGCCAGCAGGGGGGAGACAGGGGTGGGAAACACCATATATTTT. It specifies CASRGETGVGNTIYF.

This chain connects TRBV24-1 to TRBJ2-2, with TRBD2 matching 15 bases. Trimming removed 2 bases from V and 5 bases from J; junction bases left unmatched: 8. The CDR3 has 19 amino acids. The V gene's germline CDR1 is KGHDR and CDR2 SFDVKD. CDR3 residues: CATSDSGTSGGPGTGELFF. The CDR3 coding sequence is TGTGCCACCAGTGATTCCGGGACTAGCGGGGGGCCGGGTACCGGGGAGCTGTTTTTT.

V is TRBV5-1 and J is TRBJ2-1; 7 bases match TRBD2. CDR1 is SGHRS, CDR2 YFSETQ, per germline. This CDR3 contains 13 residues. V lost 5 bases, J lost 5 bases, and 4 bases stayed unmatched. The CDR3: CASSLLANNEQFF. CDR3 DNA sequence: TGCGCCAGCAGTTTACTAGCGAACAATGAGCAGTTCTTC.

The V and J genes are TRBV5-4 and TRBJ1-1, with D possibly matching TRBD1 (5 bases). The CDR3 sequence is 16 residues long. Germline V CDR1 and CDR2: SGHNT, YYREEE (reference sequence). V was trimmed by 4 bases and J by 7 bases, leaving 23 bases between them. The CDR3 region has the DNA TGTGCCAGCAGCCCAATGGGCGGGGCGAAGATGGGTGAAGCTTTCTTT. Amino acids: CASSPMGGAKMGEAFF.

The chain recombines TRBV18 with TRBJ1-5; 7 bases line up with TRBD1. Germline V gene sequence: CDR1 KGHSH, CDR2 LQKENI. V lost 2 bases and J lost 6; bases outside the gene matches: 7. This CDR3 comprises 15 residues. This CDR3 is CASSPLGGYGQPQHF. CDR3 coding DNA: TGTGCCAGCTCACCATTAGGGGGCTATGGTCAGCCCCAGCATTTT.

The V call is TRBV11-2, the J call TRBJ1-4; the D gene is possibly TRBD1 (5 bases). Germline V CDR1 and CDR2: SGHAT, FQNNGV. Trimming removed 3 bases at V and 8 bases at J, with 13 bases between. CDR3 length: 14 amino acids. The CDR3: CASSLGGSREKLFF. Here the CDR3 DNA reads TGTGCCAGCAGCTTGGGGGGAAGTCGGGAAAAACTGTTTTTT.

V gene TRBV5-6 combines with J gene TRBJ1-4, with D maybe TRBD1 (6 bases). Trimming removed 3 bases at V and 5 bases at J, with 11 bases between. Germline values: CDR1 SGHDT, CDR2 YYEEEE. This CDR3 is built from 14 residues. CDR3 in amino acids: CASSSDSRNEKLFF. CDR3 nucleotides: TGTGCCAGCAGCTCGGACAGCCGCAATGAAAAACTGTTTTTT.

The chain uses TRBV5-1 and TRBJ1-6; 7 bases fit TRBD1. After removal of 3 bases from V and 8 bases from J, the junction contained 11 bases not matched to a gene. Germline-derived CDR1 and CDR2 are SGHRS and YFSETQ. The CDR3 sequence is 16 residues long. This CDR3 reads CASSSHPTGQDSPLHF. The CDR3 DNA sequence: TGCGCCAGCAGCTCCCATCCGACAGGGCAGGATTCACCCCTCCACTTT.

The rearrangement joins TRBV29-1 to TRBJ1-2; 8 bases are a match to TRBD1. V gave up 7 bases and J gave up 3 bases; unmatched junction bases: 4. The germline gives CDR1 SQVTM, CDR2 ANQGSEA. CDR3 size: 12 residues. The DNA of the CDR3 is TGCAGCGCTCCGGGACAGGACTATGGCTACACCTTC. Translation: CSAPGQDYGYTF.

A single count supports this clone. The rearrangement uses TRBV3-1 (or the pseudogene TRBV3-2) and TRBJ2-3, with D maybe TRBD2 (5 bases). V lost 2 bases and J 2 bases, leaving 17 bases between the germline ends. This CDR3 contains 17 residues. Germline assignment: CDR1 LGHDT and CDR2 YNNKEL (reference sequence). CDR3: CASSQSGLQFITDTQYF. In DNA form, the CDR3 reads TGTGCCAGCAGCCAATCCGGACTCCAGTTTATCACAGATACGCAGTATTTT.

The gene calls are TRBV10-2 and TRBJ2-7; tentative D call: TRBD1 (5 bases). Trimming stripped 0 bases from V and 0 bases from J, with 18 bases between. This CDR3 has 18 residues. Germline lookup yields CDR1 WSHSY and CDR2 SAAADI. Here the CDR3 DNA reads TGCGCCAGCAGTGAGTCGACATATTGGACACCCAGCTCCTACGAGCAGTACTTC. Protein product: CASSESTYWTPSSYEQYF.

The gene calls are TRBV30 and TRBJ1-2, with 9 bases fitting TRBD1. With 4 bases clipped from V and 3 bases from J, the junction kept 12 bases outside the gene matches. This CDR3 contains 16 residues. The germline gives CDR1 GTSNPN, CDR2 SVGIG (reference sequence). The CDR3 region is CAWTRTGATFYYGYTF. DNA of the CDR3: TGTGCCTGGACTCGGACAGGGGCCACTTTTTACTATGGCTACACCTTC.

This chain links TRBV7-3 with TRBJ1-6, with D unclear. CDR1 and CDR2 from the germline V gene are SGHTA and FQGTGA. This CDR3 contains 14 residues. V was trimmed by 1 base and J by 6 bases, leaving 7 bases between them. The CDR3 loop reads CASSLRPSNSPLHF. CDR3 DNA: TGTGCCAGCAGCTTAAGGCCCTCTAATTCACCCCTCCACTTT. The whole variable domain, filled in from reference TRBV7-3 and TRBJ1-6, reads GAGVSQTPSNKVTEKGKYVELRCDPISGHTALYWYRQSLGQGPEFLIYFQGTGAADDSGLPNDRFFAVRPEGSVSTLKIQRTERGDSAVYLCASSLRPSNSPLHFGNGTRLTVT.

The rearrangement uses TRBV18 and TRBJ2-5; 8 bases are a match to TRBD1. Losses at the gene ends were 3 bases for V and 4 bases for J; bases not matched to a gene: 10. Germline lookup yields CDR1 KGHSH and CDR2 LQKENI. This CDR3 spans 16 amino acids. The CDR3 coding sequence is TGTGCCAGCTCACCCTTGGCCGCAGGGGGCCGAGAGACCCAGTACTTC. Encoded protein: CASSPLAAGGRETQYF.

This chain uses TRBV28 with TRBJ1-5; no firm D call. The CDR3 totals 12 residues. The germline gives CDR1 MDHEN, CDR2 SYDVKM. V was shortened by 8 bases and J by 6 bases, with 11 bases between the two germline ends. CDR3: CASGGRAQPQHF. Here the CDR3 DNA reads TGTGCCAGCGGAGGGCGAGCTCAGCCCCAGCATTTT.

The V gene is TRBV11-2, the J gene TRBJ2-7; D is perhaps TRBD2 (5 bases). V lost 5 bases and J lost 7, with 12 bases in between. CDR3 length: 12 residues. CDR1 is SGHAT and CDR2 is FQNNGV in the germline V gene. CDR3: CASSPAGPEQYF. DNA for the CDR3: TGTGCCAGCAGCCCCGCGGGCCCTGAGCAGTACTTC. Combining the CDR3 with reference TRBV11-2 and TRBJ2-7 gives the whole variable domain EAGVAQSPRYKIIEKRQSVAFWCNPISGHATLYWYQQILGQGPKLLIQFQNNGVVDDSQLPKDRFSAERLKGVDSTLKIQPAKLEDSAVYLCASSPAGPEQYFGPGTRLTVT.

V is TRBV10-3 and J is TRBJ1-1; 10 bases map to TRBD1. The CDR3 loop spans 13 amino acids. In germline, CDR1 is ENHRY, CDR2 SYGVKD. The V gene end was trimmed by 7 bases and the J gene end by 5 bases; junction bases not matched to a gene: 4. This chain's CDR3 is CAINQDRGTEAFF. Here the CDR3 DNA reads TGTGCCATCAACCAGGACAGGGGGACTGAAGCTTTCTTT.

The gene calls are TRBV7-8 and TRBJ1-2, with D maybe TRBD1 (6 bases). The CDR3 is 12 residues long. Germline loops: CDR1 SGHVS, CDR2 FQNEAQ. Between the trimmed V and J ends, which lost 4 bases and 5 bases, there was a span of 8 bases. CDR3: CASSSDRYGYTF. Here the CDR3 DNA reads TGTGCCAGCAGCTCGGACAGATATGGCTACACCTTC.